The TCR beta chain under discussion was sequenced for a study of cytomegalovirus exposure and HLA in healthy donors. Study conclusions and caveats: Available immune exposure information covered CMV serostatus only. Three chains linked to CMV were shown in vitro to be specific for CMV antigens. Later analysis identified a missense DCLRE1C variant that was linked to TCR beta V- and J-gene trimming.

Regarding this clone: Its specificity is unknown.

Use of 60 Vbeta and 13 Jbeta primers characterized the PCR. Repertoires were generated with immunoSEQ multiplex PCR, while TCRdb's copy carries only in-frame clones and drops some. The sample lists about 83,000 clones, approximately 75% occurring once. Nominally healthy donors provided the samples, though records likely missed some immune exposures. This clonotype was obtained from a man in his 60s in good health and CMV-seronegative. Sequencing used PBMCs.

The CDR3 nucleotides read TGTGCCAGCAGCCCCGGGACTAGCGGGGGGCGAGAGCAGTTCTTC. The encoded protein is CASSPGTSGGREQFF. This chain uses TRBV14 with TRBJ2-1, with 15 bases that match TRBD2. Germline values: CDR1 SGHDN, CDR2 FVKESK. The junction had 5 bases not matched to a gene; V was cut back by 4 bases and J by 10 bases. CDR3 size: 15 residues.